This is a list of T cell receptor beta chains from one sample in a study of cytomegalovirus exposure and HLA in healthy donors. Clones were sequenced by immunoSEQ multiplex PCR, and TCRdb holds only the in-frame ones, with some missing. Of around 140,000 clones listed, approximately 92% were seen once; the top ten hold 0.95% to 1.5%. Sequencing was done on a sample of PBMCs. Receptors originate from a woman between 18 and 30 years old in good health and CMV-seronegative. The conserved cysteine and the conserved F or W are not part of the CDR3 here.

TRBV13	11	ASSPGQRYGYT
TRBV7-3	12	ASSPTGGRTEAF
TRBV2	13	ASSVGSGGGDTQY
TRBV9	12	ASSDGPSTDTQY
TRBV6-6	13	ASSDMTGGIQPQH
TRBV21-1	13	ASSKGLTGLDEQF
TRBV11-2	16	ASSPPGTVGLIVETQY
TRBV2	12	ASSVWGRGEKLF
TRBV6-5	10	ASRGQPTPAF
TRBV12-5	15	ASGFRLAGGKQETQY
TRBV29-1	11	SVEFGQYYGYT
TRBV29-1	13	SVVGTGEKFYGYT
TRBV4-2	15	ASSQPHRSEFSYEQY
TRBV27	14	ASTPEWGSGDTEAF
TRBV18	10	ASSLDNSPLH
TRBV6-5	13	ASSYSSADSWGYT
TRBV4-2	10	ASSHPTGELF
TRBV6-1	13	ASSVPLGGSYEQY
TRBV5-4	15	ASSLRTRTGGGGTQY
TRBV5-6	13	ASSRTGDWNEKLF
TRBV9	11	ASSPRDTYEQY
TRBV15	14	ATSREDLAPYNEQF
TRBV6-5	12	ASSSQGDRVNAF
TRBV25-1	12	ASSKTVNTGELF
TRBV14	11	ASSPRGGYGYT
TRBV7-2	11	ASSLRGGDEQY
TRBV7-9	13	ASSLDRTTQETQY
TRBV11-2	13	ASTFRSLEVSPLH
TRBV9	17	ASSAYIGDRRKTNYGYT
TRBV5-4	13	ASSLVKQGNTEAF
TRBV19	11	ASSQAVFWPQH
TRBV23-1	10	ARGLSNEKLF
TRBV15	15	ATSMKEIQRGMETQY
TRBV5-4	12	ASSLQGATYEQY
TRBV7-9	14	ASSPERRELNYGYT
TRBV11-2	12	ASSSAGRLYEQY
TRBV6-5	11	ASKEGAALGYT
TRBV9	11	ASSSLKSGLQY
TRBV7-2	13	ASSLVWVQGSPLH
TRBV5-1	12	ASRGQGGTGELF
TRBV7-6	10	ASSSRTYEQY
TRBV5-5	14	ASSSLPGQNNYGYT
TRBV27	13	ASSSPGTDTYEQY